Below are 20 T cell receptor beta chains sequenced from a single sample in a study of cytomegalovirus exposure and HLA in healthy donors. The PCR made use of 60 Vbeta and 13 Jbeta primers. Produced via immunoSEQ multiplex PCR; TCRdb's table is partial and in-frame only. Found here are approximately 170,000 clones, under 80% of them singletons; the top ten hold roughly 3%. Sequenced sample: PBMCs. These receptors were obtained from a female donor in good health and CMV-seronegative.

This clone was seen a handful of times. CDR3 sequence: CASSPRFPRGKLFF. In DNA form, the CDR3 reads TGTGCCAGCAGCCCTCGTTTTCCCAGGGGAAAACTGTTTTTT. The genes are TRBV28 and TRBJ1-4; perhaps TRBD1 as D (6 bases). This CDR3 is built from 14 residues. CDR1 is MDHEN, CDR2 SYDVKM, per germline. The V and J ends lost 6 bases and 10 bases respectively, with 18 bases between them.

The rearrangement joins TRBV6-1 to TRBJ2-3; D is perhaps TRBD2 (5 bases). The CDR3 covers 13 residues. Trimming took off 5 bases at V and 4 bases at J, with 10 bases between the two ends. Germline loops: CDR1 MNHNS, CDR2 SASEGT. The CDR3 loop is CASSRAGADTQYF. DNA of the CDR3: TGTGCCAGCAGTAGGGCCGGGGCAGATACGCAGTATTTT.

This clone was observed a handful of times. The V call is TRBV6-6, the J call TRBJ2-2; 10 nucleotides line up with TRBD1. The CDR3 runs to 15 residues. J gave up 5 bases and V 4 bases, and 4 bases lay outside the gene matches. CDR1 is MNHNY, CDR2 SVGAGI, per germline (reference sequence). The CDR3: CASSSTGGDTGELFF. The CDR3 nucleotides are TGTGCCAGCAGTTCGACAGGGGGCGATACCGGGGAGCTGTTTTTT.

V usage is TRBV29-1 and J usage is TRBJ1-1; D is undetermined. There are 15 residues in the CDR3. Germline CDR1 and CDR2: SQVTM and ANQGSEA. Trimming cost V 6 bases and J 4 bases, with 21 bases left between them. This chain's CDR3 is CSVNAGGFGGTEAFF. In DNA, the CDR3 is TGCAGCGTCAACGCCGGCGGCTTCGGCGGCACTGAAGCTTTCTTT.

V gene TRBV9 combines with J gene TRBJ1-1; 7 nucleotides agree with TRBD1. The CDR3 totals 15 residues. Germline values: CDR1 SGDLS, CDR2 YYNGEE. With 4 bases clipped from V and 6 bases from J, the junction kept 12 bases outside the gene matches. Written as DNA, the CDR3 is TGTGCCAGCAGCCCAGAACAGGGGAGTGGAGCTGAAGCTTTCTTT. This gives the protein CASSPEQGSGAEAFF.

This clone has a single count. The chain employs TRBV12-1 and TRBJ2-1; the D segment call TRBD2 is taken from the table without a DNA check. TRBV12-1 counts as a pseudogene. CDR3 size: 17 residues. The CDR3 here is CASSFYREGPSYNEQFF. In DNA form, the CDR3 reads TGTGCCAGCAGCTTTTATCGGGAGGGCCCCTCCTACAATGAGCAGTTCTTC.

The chain couples TRBV6-5 to TRBJ2-2; perhaps TRBD1 as D (6 bases). Germline V CDR1 and CDR2: MNHEY, SVGAGI. CDR3 length equals 15 residues. V was clipped by 2 bases and J by 1 base, with 8 bases between them. CDR3 sequence reads: CASSYGTRNTGELFF. The CDR3 region has the DNA TGTGCCAGCAGTTACGGGACACGGAACACCGGGGAGCTGTTTTTT.

J is TRBJ1-6 and V is TRBV7-3, with 11 bases fitting TRBD1. Germline CDR1 reads SGHTA; CDR2 reads FQGTGA. V dropped 5 bases and J dropped 4; count of bases not matched to a gene: 4. The CDR3 has 16 residues. CDR3 coding DNA: TGTGCCAGCAGCAGGGGGACAGGGGGATATAATTCACCCCTCCACTTT. Translated: CASSRGTGGYNSPLHF.

The chain uses TRBV10-3 and TRBJ1-5; D gene uncertain. CDR1 and CDR2 from the germline V gene are ENHRY and SYGVKD. V was trimmed by 3 bases and J by 5 bases, leaving 14 bases between them. There are 15 residues in the CDR3. The CDR3 region is CAISEDTVAYQPQHF. The CDR3 DNA is TGTGCCATCAGTGAAGATACTGTCGCCTATCAGCCCCAGCATTTT.

The V gene is TRBV4-3, the J gene TRBJ1-2, with D possibly TRBD1 on 5 matching bases. Germline V gene lookup returns CDR1 LGHNA and CDR2 YSLEER. V was shortened by 0 bases and J by 3 bases, with 11 bases between the two germline ends. The CDR3 is 15 amino acids. This CDR3 reads CASSQDSGAYYGYTF. CDR3 bases: TGCGCCAGCAGCCAAGATAGTGGGGCCTACTATGGCTACACCTTC.

This clone was observed a few times. The chain employs TRBV6-4 and TRBJ2-3; 7 positions match TRBD2. CDR1 MRHNA and CDR2 SNTAGT come from the germline V gene. V was clipped by 5 bases and J by 9 bases; unmatched bases: 2. This CDR3 is 11 amino acids long. As DNA, the CDR3 is TGTGCCAGCAGTACCGGGGGGACGCAGTATTTT. Encoded protein: CASSTGGTQYF.

This clone was counted only a few times. The chain has TRBV30 and TRBJ2-7; the match to TRBD2 covers 11 bases. J lost 0 bases, V lost 3 bases, and 4 bases had no gene match. CDR3 length: 15 amino acids. Per germline, CDR1 GTSNPN and CDR2 SVGIG (reference sequence). This CDR3 reads CAWRASGGLSYEQYF. The CDR3 bases are TGTGCCTGGAGGGCTAGCGGGGGGCTCTCCTACGAGCAGTACTTC.

The J gene is TRBJ2-2, the V gene TRBV6-6; D possibly corresponds to TRBD1 (6 bases). Germline lookup yields CDR1 MNHNY and CDR2 SVGAGI (reference sequence). V was trimmed by 2 bases and J by 4 bases, leaving 11 bases between them. The CDR3 extends over 15 amino acids. The CDR3 here is CASSYARGSTGELFF. The CDR3 DNA is TGTGCCAGCAGTTACGCCAGGGGATCCACCGGGGAGCTGTTTTTT.

The chain has TRBV7-2 and TRBJ2-5; 11 nucleotides align to TRBD2. This CDR3 is 15 amino acids long. Germline V gene data show CDR1 as SGHTA and CDR2 as FQGNSA. The J segment lost 4 bases and the V segment lost 6 bases, leaving 7 bases of the junction unmatched. The chain's CDR3 is CASSASGGISETQYF. CDR3 coding DNA: TGTGCCAGCAGTGCTAGCGGGGGGATATCAGAGACCCAGTACTTC.

This clone was seen a few times. In DNA, the CDR3 is TGTGCCAGCAGCCTTACAGGGGGGAATCAGCCCCAGCATTTT. It codes for CASSLTGGNQPQHF. The gene calls are TRBV5-6 and TRBJ1-5; 8 positions match TRBD1. This CDR3 contains 14 residues. Per germline, CDR1 SGHDT and CDR2 YYEEEE. V was pared by 4 bases and J by 4 bases, with 4 bases of the junction left unmatched.

The chain joins TRBV28 to TRBJ2-5, with D unclear. The J call may be faulty, since TRBJ2-7 better matches the DNA end. Per the germline V gene, CDR1 is MDHEN and CDR2 is SYDVKM. The CDR3 is 16 residues long. CDR3 sequence (DNA): TGTGCCAGCAGTCAACCGGCTAGTGGAGCATCCTACGAGCAGTACTTC. Translated: CASSQPASGASYEQYF.

This chain connects TRBV28 to TRBJ1-5, with TRBD1 matching over 7 bases. Germline V CDR1 and CDR2: MDHEN, SYDVKM. Germline trimming cut 5 bases from V and 7 bases from J; bases unmatched to any gene: 11. There are 15 residues in the CDR3. The CDR3 protein is CASSTHTGVGQPQHF. As DNA, the CDR3 is TGTGCCAGCAGTACACACACAGGGGTTGGACAGCCCCAGCATTTT.

V usage is TRBV18 and J usage is TRBJ2-2; TRBD1 agrees at 9 bases. The CDR3 totals 16 residues. Germline V gene sequence: CDR1 KGHSH, CDR2 LQKENI. Trimming took 1 base from V and 5 from J; bases not matched to a gene: 5. CDR3 nucleotides: TGTGCCAGCTCACCACAAGGGACAGGGAGAACCGGGGAGCTGTTTTTT. Translating it yields CASSPQGTGRTGELFF.

This clone has just a few counts. V and J are TRBV19 and TRBJ1-1; maybe TRBD1 (5 bases). CDR1 and CDR2 (germline): LNHDA, SQIVND (reference sequence). The CDR3 runs to 15 residues. The V gene lost 2 bases and the J gene lost 1 base, with 11 bases spanning the gap. The CDR3, as DNA: TGTGCCAGTAGTATAACCCGGACAAGGAACACTGAAGCTTTCTTT. Translated, it gives CASSITRTRNTEAFF.

This clone came up once. The rearrangement joins TRBV7-9 to TRBJ2-5; TRBD2 matches at 12 bases. The DNA end is a closer match to TRBJ2-7, so the J assignment may be wrong. Germline V gene data show CDR1 as SEHNR and CDR2 as FQNEAQ (reference sequence). This CDR3 is 13 amino acids long. The CDR3 spells CASRLAGVSEQYF. CDR3 DNA sequence: TGTGCCAGCCGACTAGCGGGAGTATCCGAGCAGTACTTC.